The following is a TCR beta chain sequence with its context. Its cognate antigen is unknown. The study took three donor pairs, and their unstimulated naive, memory, effector memory and TEMRA subsets were sequenced. The data belong to a study of siplizumab effects on memory and regulatory T cells. Overall study findings and caveats: Naive T cells were seemingly more diverse than memory cells, and major contributions to the alloresponse seemed to be made by them.

This CDR3 has 14 amino acids. Germline loops: CDR1 MNHEY, CDR2 SVGAGI. Trimming cost V 2 bases and J 3 bases; bases outside gene matches: 3. Assay used: immunoSEQ multiplex PCR; TCRdb lists only in-frame clones, some missing. This sample yields about 64,000 clones, of which 90% to 98% are seen a single time; about 0.095% belongs to the top ten. The sequenced sample consisted of naive CD8+ T cells sorted from blood. This chain links TRBV6-5 with TRBJ2-7; the match to TRBD1 covers 8 bases. The clonotype comes from a human donor in good health. CDR3 sequence (DNA): TGTGCCAGCAGTTACACCGGACAGGGCTACGAGCAGTACTTC. Its translation: CASSYTGQGYEQYF.